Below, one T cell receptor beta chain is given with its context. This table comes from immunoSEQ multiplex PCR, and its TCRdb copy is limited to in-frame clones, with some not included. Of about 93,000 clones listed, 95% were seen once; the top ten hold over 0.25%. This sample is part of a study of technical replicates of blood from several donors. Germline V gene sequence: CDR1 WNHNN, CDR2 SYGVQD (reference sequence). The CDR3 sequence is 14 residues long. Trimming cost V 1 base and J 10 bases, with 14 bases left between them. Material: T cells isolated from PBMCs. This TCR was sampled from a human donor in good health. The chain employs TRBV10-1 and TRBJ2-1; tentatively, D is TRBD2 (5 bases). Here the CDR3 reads CASSEYTARGEQFF. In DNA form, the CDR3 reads TGCGCCAGCAGTGAGTACACGGCTCGAGGGGAGCAGTTCTTC.